A single T cell receptor beta chain is shown here with its context. The data belong to a study of blood T cell repertoires in COVID-19. TCRdb keeps only in-frame clones here, not all; method: immunoSEQ multiplex PCR. The sample gives some 320,000 clones, over 90% of which show up once; 3.5% to 5% is in the top ten. Sequenced material: PBMCs or T cells enriched from blood (not recorded which). The sequence was collected from a woman aged 25 to 39 who had been exposed to COVID-19.

The CDR3 reads CASWTGQGSSPLHF. The CDR3 DNA is TGTGCCAGCTGGACGGGACAGGGATCATCACCCCTCCACTTT. The chain recombines TRBV18 with TRBJ1-6; 9 positions agree with TRBD1. CDR1 and CDR2 from the germline V gene are KGHSH and LQKENI. The CDR3 runs 14 residues. The ends lost 7 bases at V and 10 bases at J; junction bases unmatched: 8.